The rows below give T cell receptor beta chains drawn from one sample of a study of naive and memory T cell subsets. TCRdb re-derived calls from the UMI-ligation and nested PCR reads in MiXCR, one entry per CDR3 protein. Here the sample spans roughly 91,000 distinct CDR3 sequences, less than 15% being singletons. Sequenced: central memory CD4+ T cells from blood. All receptors derive from a human donor in good health. CDR3s include the opening cysteine and the closing phenylalanine or tryptophan. A D gene is named only where the DNA matches it firmly. Where a row states a size, it is once, few, many or the class of an expanded clone; other rows omit it.

TRBV24-1	TRBD1	few	TRBJ2-1	CATSDTRYTGQGTDEQFF	TGTGCCACCAGTGACACCAGATACACGGGACAGGGGACCGATGAGCAGTTCTTC
TRBV7-2	.	many	TRBJ2-3	CASSSRERATDTQYF	TGTGCCAGCAGCTCCCGGGAGAGAGCCACAGATACGCAGTATTTT
TRBV10-2	.	.	TRBJ2-3	CASTLVSTTDTQYF	TGCGCCAGCACTCTAGTTTCGACCACAGATACGCAGTATTTT
TRBV20-1	.	few	TRBJ2-3	CSALLGPPGFRAVTDTQYF	TGCAGTGCATTGCTTGGACCCCCAGGGTTTAGGGCGGTCACAGATACGCAGTATTTT
TRBV12-3/TRBV12-4	.	.	TRBJ1-6	CASSLGVGQYSPLHF	TGTGCCAGCAGTTTAGGTGTAGGGCAGTATTCACCCCTCCACTTT
TRBV20-1	TRBD2	many	TRBJ2-3	CSARLTRTSGSGWDTQYF	TGCAGTGCTAGACTTACGCGGACTAGCGGGAGCGGTTGGGATACGCAGTATTTT
TRBV12-3/TRBV12-4	.	.	TRBJ1-2	CASRKGDFGYTF	TGTGCCAGCCGAAAGGGTGATTTTGGCTACACCTTC
TRBV20-1	TRBD2	many	TRBJ2-2	CSADRSGGSGTGELFF	TGCAGTGCCGACCGTAGCGGGGGGAGTGGCACCGGGGAGCTGTTTTTT
TRBV5-1	.	few	TRBJ2-6	CASSLGSSGANVLTF	TGCGCCAGCAGCTTAGGGTCATCTGGGGCCAACGTCCTGACTTTC
TRBV10-3	TRBD1	.	TRBJ1-2	CAISEGGTEGLGYTF	TGTGCCATCAGTGAGGGCGGGACAGAAGGGCTTGGCTACACCTTC
TRBV7-9	TRBD1	.	TRBJ1-1	CASSLRTGGFPSEAFF	TGTGCCAGCAGCTTACGGACAGGGGGCTTTCCCTCTGAAGCTTTCTTT
TRBV4-2	TRBD2	.	TRBJ2-7	CASSQETSRDEQYF	TGTGCCAGCAGCCAAGAGACTAGCCGGGACGAGCAGTACTTC
TRBV5-6	TRBD1	many	TRBJ2-7	CASSLPTGFSSYEQYF	TGTGCCAGCAGCTTACCGACAGGGTTTAGCTCCTACGAGCAGTACTTC
TRBV5-1	TRBD2	.	TRBJ2-1	CASSLDRAGVHEQFF	TGCGCCAGCAGCTTGGATCGAGCGGGAGTACATGAGCAGTTCTTC
TRBV5-1	TRBD2	many	TRBJ2-7	CASSLWDSERGKRLGEQYF	TGCGCCAGCAGCTTGTGGGACTCCGAGCGGGGAAAACGTCTAGGTGAGCAGTACTTC
TRBV4-3	TRBD1	few	TRBJ1-2	CASSQALDRDNGYTF	TGCGCCAGCAGCCAAGCTTTGGACAGGGACAACGGCTACACCTTC
TRBV25-1	TRBD2	few	TRBJ2-3	CASSESSGSLTDTQYF	TGTGCCAGCAGTGAATCTAGCGGGAGTCTCACAGATACGCAGTATTTT
TRBV10-3	TRBD1	many	TRBJ1-2	CAISPGQALANYGYTF	TGTGCCATCAGTCCGGGACAGGCACTGGCTAACTATGGCTACACCTTC
TRBV28	.	few	TRBJ2-7	CASSLSQSEQYF	TGTGCCAGCAGTTTATCCCAGTCCGAGCAGTACTTC
TRBV24-1	.	.	TRBJ2-2	CAASGNTGELFF	TGTGCCGCCTCCGGGAACACCGGGGAGCTGTTTTTT
TRBV10-3	TRBD1	.	TRBJ2-1	CAISSGGSYNEQFF	TGTGCCATCAGTTCAGGGGGCTCCTACAATGAGCAGTTCTTC
TRBV11-3	.	.	TRBJ2-1	CASSRGSIEQFF	TGTGCCAGCAGCCGCGGATCAATTGAGCAGTTCTTC
TRBV4-1	.	many	TRBJ2-1	CASSQSTAQPWEQFF	TGCGCCAGCAGCCAATCAACTGCACAGCCCTGGGAGCAGTTCTTC
TRBV7-9	TRBD2	few	TRBJ2-1	CASSLAGGSGTSGTKRRNEQFF	TGTGCCAGCAGCTTAGCGGGGGGGTCCGGGACTAGCGGAACCAAGCGTCGGAATGAGCAGTTCTTC
TRBV5-1	TRBD2	few	TRBJ2-7	CASSLSGSELHEQYF	TGCGCCAGCAGTCTTAGCGGGAGCGAGCTCCACGAGCAGTACTTC
TRBV20-1	TRBD2	many	TRBJ2-2	CSADLGLAKNTGELFF	TGCAGTGCCGACCTGGGACTAGCCAAGAACACCGGGGAGCTGTTTTTT
TRBV6-5	.	.	TRBJ1-6	CASSLSYNSPLHF	TGTGCCAGCAGCCTCTCCTATAATTCACCCCTCCACTTT
TRBV2	.	.	TRBJ1-4	CASSDAWSGPSGKKLFF	TGTGCCAGCAGTGATGCATGGTCGGGGCCCTCGGGGAAAAAACTGTTTTTT